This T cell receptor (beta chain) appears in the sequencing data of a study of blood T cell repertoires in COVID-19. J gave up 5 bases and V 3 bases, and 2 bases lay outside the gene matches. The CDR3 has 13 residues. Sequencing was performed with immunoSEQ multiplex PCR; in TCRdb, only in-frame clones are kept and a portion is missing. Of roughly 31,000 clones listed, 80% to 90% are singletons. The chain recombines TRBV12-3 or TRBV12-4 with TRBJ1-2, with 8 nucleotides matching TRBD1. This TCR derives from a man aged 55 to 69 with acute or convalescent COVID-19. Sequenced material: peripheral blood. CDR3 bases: TGTGCCAGCAGTTTCGGGACAGGTTATGGCTACACCTTC. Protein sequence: CASSFGTGYGYTF.